The 19 T cell receptor beta chains below all came from one sample that was sequenced in a study of blood T cell repertoires in COVID-19. Data came from immunoSEQ multiplex PCR; TCRdb stores just in-frame clones and leaves some out. This sample yields under 200,000 clones, of which nearly 90% are seen a single time; roughly 21% belongs to the top ten. The sequenced sample was peripheral blood. The receptors were gathered from a man aged 55-75 years with active or convalescent COVID-19.

The chain is built from TRBV20-1 and TRBJ2-3; 10 bases are a match to TRBD1. This CDR3 region has 16 residues. V lost 3 bases to trimming and J lost 3 bases; unmatched junction nucleotides: 9. CDR1 and CDR2 (germline): DFQATT, SNEGSKA (reference sequence). Here the CDR3 reads CSASVEPGQGTDTQYF. The CDR3 coding sequence is TGCAGTGCTAGTGTAGAACCGGGACAGGGGACAGATACGCAGTATTTT.

This rearrangement joins TRBV6-5 to TRBJ2-7, with TRBD2 identical over 8 bases. Germline trimming cut 10 bases from V and 3 bases from J; bases unmatched to any gene: 8. Germline CDR1 and CDR2: MNHEY and SVGAGI. The CDR3 runs to 13 residues. CDR3 in amino acids: CAIHSGASYEQYF. The CDR3, as DNA: TGTGCCATCCATAGCGGGGCCAGCTACGAGCAGTACTTC.

The rearrangement joins TRBV5-3 to TRBJ1-5; D call uncertain. TRBV5-3 is flagged as an ORF with uncertain function. The CDR3 is made up of 15 amino acids. V was cut by 4 bases and J by 1 base, with 12 bases left in between. CDR3 sequence: CARSLRRGSNQPQHF. CDR3 sequence (DNA): TGTGCCAGAAGCCTTCGCCGAGGGAGCAATCAGCCCCAGCATTTT.

The chain joins TRBV5-1 to TRBJ1-1; 8 nucleotides align to TRBD1. After removal of 2 bases from V and 1 base from J, the junction contained 4 bases not matched to a gene. CDR1 SGHRS and CDR2 YFSETQ come from the germline V gene. The length of the CDR3 is 15 residues. CDR3 in amino acids: CASSLIQGGNTEAFF. The DNA for the CDR3 is TGCGCCAGCAGCTTAATACAGGGGGGGAACACTGAAGCTTTCTTT.

The chain links TRBV6-2 or TRBV6-3 to TRBJ2-3, with 7 bases lining up with TRBD2. Germline CDR1 and CDR2: MNHEY and SVGEGT. CDR3 length: 14 amino acids. Trimming took 5 bases from V and 2 from J; bases not matched to a gene: 4. CDR3 amino acids: CASSPGGYTDTQYF. For the CDR3, the DNA is TGTGCCAGCAGTCCCGGGGGGTACACAGATACGCAGTATTTT.

The CDR3 protein is CASSREGFQETQYF. In DNA, the CDR3 is TGTGCCAGTAGTAGGGAGGGGTTCCAAGAGACCCAGTACTTC. The chain joins TRBV19 to TRBJ2-5; 7 nucleotides agree with TRBD2. The CDR3 contains 14 residues. J gave up 1 base and V 4 bases, and 3 bases lay outside the gene matches. Germline loops: CDR1 LNHDA, CDR2 SQIVND (reference sequence). Together with reference TRBV19 and TRBJ2-5, the CDR3 gives the full variable domain: DGGITQSPKYLFRKEGQNVTLSCEQNLNHDAMYWYRQDPGQGLRLIYYSQIVNDFQKGDIAEGYSVSREKKESFPLTVTSAQKNPTAFYLCASSREGFQETQYFGPGTRLLVL.

The rearrangement joins TRBV29-1 to TRBJ2-1; D perhaps matches TRBD1 (5 bases). V was shortened by 0 bases and J by 9 bases, with 9 bases between the two germline ends. Germline V gene sequence: CDR1 SQVTM, CDR2 ANQGSEA. The CDR3 covers 12 residues. CDR3 loop: CSVEDRVSEQFF. The DNA of the CDR3 is TGCAGCGTTGAAGACAGGGTGAGTGAGCAGTTCTTC.

The chain recombines TRBV11-3 with TRBJ2-1, with 7 bases that match TRBD2. The CDR3 sequence is 14 residues long. Germline V gene sequence: CDR1 SGHNT, CDR2 YENEEA. Losses at the gene ends were 5 bases for V and 9 bases for J; bases not matched to a gene: 10. In DNA, the CDR3 is TGTGCCAGCAGCCGTTACGGGACGGGGGGTGAGCAGTTCTTC. This gives the protein CASSRYGTGGEQFF.

This chain connects TRBV5-4 to TRBJ1-2, with D possibly being TRBD1 (6 bases). This CDR3 region has 14 residues. Germline V gene lookup returns CDR1 SGHNT and CDR2 YYREEE (reference sequence). The germline V and J ends were trimmed by 4 bases and 4 bases, with 14 bases remaining between them. Here the CDR3 DNA reads TGTGCCAGCAGCGGAACAGGGAACCCCTATGGCTACACCTTC. This translates into CASSGTGNPYGYTF.

The chain links TRBV18 to TRBJ2-5; no clear D. The CDR3 runs to 13 residues. V lost 3 bases, J lost 1 base, and 6 bases lay in between. CDR1 and CDR2 from the germline V gene are KGHSH and LQKENI. The CDR3 protein is CASSPFRQETQYF. The CDR3 DNA reads TGTGCCAGCTCACCCTTCCGCCAAGAGACCCAGTACTTC.

The J gene is TRBJ1-4, the V gene TRBV4-1; D remains ambiguous. Germline assignment: CDR1 MGHRA and CDR2 YSYEKL. V lost 10 bases and J lost 5, with 14 bases in between. The CDR3 has 13 residues. The CDR3 is CATKQIGNEKLFF. The CDR3 DNA is TGCGCCACGAAACAGATTGGGAATGAAAAACTGTTTTTT.

The chain recombines TRBV5-1 with TRBJ1-2; weak D call: TRBD1 (5 bases). The CDR3 sequence is 13 residues long. V lost 2 bases and J 4 bases, leaving 9 bases between the germline ends. The germline gives CDR1 SGHRS, CDR2 YFSETQ. CDR3 sequence: CASSFDSLYGYTF. CDR3 sequence (DNA): TGCGCCAGCAGCTTCGACAGCCTCTATGGCTACACCTTC. The variable domain in full, completed from reference TRBV5-1 and TRBJ1-2, reads KAGVTQTPRYLIKTRGQQVTLSCSPISGHRSVSWYQQTPGQGLQFLFEYFSETQRNKGNFPGRFSGRQFSNSRSEMNVSTLELGDSALYLCASSFDSLYGYTFGSGTRLTVV.

A single count supports this clone. The rearrangement joins TRBV5-1 to TRBJ1-3; possible D gene TRBD1, 5 bases. From germline, CDR1 is SGHRS and CDR2 YFSETQ. With 3 bases removed from V and 4 bases from J, the gap between germline ends came to 14 bases. This CDR3 has 15 residues. In DNA, the CDR3 is TGCGCCAGCAGCTCCCACGGGGGGAACGGAAACACCATATATTTT. Translating it yields CASSSHGGNGNTIYF.

This clone was counted a single time. The V call is TRBV24-1, the J call TRBJ2-3, with a possible D match to TRBD2 (5 bases). CDR3 size: 16 residues. Germline V CDR1 and CDR2: KGHDR, SFDVKD. V was cut by 5 bases and J by 1 base, with 15 bases left in between. The CDR3 DNA follows: TGTGCCACCAGTGGCCCGGGAACATCAGGCACAGATACGCAGTATTTT. Amino acid sequence: CATSGPGTSGTDTQYF.

This clone has more than one count but fewer than ten. J is TRBJ1-5 and V is TRBV2; D is possibly TRBD1 (5 bases). With 6 bases removed from V and 5 bases from J, the gap between germline ends came to 17 bases. This CDR3 has 15 residues. Germline V lookup: CDR1 SNHLY, CDR2 FYNNEI. CDR3 sequence reads: CASSPKIDSYQPQHF. The CDR3 DNA follows: TGTGCCAGCAGCCCCAAAATAGACAGCTATCAGCCCCAGCATTTT.

The sample holds a few counts of this clone. The V call is TRBV10-3, the J call TRBJ2-1; 9 bases map to TRBD2. Germline V gene sequence: CDR1 ENHRY, CDR2 SYGVKD. The CDR3 has 15 residues. V shed 3 bases and J 10 bases; nucleotides not matched to a gene: 10. The CDR3: CAISDFQAGGREQFF. The CDR3 DNA reads as TGTGCCATCAGTGATTTTCAGGCGGGGGGGCGCGAGCAGTTCTTC.

This chain joins TRBV9 and TRBJ2-3, with D perhaps TRBD1 (5 bases). Germline V gene lookup returns CDR1 SGDLS and CDR2 YYNGEE. Trimming removed 4 bases at V and 0 bases at J, with 21 bases between. CDR3 length: 18 amino acids. CDR3 protein: CASSPNQGVGYSTDTQYF. The CDR3 bases are TGTGCCAGCAGCCCCAACCAAGGGGTGGGGTATAGCACAGATACGCAGTATTTT.

The chain couples TRBV7-2 to TRBJ2-5; 8 nucleotides match TRBD2. This CDR3 has 17 residues. The germline CDR1 and CDR2 sequences are SGHTA and FQGNSA. V dropped 4 bases and J dropped 1; count of bases not matched to a gene: 11. CDR3 bases: TGTGCCAGCAGCTCCCCGAAGGGACTAGAGATCCAAGAGACCCAGTACTTC. Its protein is CASSSPKGLEIQETQYF.

V gene TRBV5-7 combines with J gene TRBJ2-7, with TRBD1 matching 7 bases. TRBV5-7 is an ORF for which the function is uncertain. The CDR3 totals 13 residues. V dropped 6 bases and J dropped 1; count of bases not matched to a gene: 4. The CDR3 DNA reads TGTGCCAGCATCGACAGGGTTTCCTACGAGCAGTACTTC. Amino acids: CASIDRVSYEQYF.